This entry describes one TCR beta chain. Its cognate antigen is unknown. This sample stems from a study of Ad26.COV2.S vaccination and SARS-CoV-2 variants. The treatment: 15 to 20 received Ad26.COV2.S at low or high dose, single or two shots; several received placebo; per-sample allocation not given. Repertoires come from day 63 after the first vaccine or placebo injection. With 2 bases removed from V and 9 bases from J, the gap between germline ends came to 13 bases. Germline V lookup: CDR1 LGHDT, CDR2 YNNKEL (reference sequence). This CDR3 is 13 amino acids long. This table comes from immunoSEQ multiplex PCR, and its TCRdb copy is limited to in-frame clones, with some not included. The data contain 290,000 or so clones, 87% of them singletons. The study's findings and limits: Breadth and depth estimates from TCRs may understate total T cell responses.

This TCR was sampled from a person aged 18-65 years who received the Ad26.COV2.S COVID-19 vaccine or a placebo. The J gene is TRBJ1-2, the V gene TRBV3-1 (or the pseudogene TRBV3-2); a weak D match, TRBD1 (5 bases). The sequencing here drew on peripheral blood, taken in a trial of Ad26.COV2.S vaccine versus placebo. CDR3 amino acids: CASSQQGIGSYTF. Written as DNA, the CDR3 is TGTGCCAGCAGCCAACAGGGAATCGGGAGCTACACCTTC.